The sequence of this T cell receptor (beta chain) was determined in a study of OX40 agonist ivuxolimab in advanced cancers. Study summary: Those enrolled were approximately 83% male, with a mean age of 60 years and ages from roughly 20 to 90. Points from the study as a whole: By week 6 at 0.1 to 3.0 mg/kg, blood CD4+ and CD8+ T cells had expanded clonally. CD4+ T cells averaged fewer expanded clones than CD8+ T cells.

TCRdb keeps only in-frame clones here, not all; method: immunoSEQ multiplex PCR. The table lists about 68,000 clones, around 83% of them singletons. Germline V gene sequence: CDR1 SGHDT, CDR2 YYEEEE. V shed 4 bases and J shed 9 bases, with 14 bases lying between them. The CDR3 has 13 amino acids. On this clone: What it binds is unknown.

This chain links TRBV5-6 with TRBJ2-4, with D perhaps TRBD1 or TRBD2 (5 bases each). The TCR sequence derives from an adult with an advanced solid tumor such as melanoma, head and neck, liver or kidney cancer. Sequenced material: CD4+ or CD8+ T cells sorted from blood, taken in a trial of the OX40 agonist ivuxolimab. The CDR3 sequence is CASSGTSQGIQYF. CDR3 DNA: TGTGCCAGCAGCGGGACCAGTCAGGGCATTCAGTACTTC.